This T cell receptor (beta chain) was recorded in a study of cytomegalovirus exposure and HLA in healthy donors. Germline CDR1 and CDR2: MNHNS and SASEGT. V shed 4 bases and J shed 6 bases, with 9 bases lying between them. This CDR3 spans 13 amino acids. 13 Jbeta primers and 60 Vbeta primers were used for the PCR. Only in-frame clones appear in the TCRdb table, and some are missing; sequencing was by immunoSEQ multiplex PCR. The table shows approximately 150,000 clones, with approximately 80% occurring only once. The sequenced material came from PBMCs. The TCR comes from a woman aged 40-49 years in good health and CMV-seronegative. This rearrangement joins TRBV6-1 to TRBJ2-2; possibly TRBD2 for D (6 bases). The DNA for the CDR3 is TGTGCCAGCAGTGTACGGGAGTCCGGGGAGCTGTTTTTT. The encoded protein is CASSVRESGELFF.